These T cell receptor beta chains were read from a single sample in a study of identical twins. MiXCR, run by TCRdb on the 5' RACE reads, gives a single entry per CDR3 protein. The sample has about 470,000 distinct CDR3 sequences, roughly 24% seen once. The same specimen was also included in a second study, on T cells expressing NK-cell markers.

Sequenced input: CD4+ T cells sorted from blood. The receptor set was obtained from a young woman in good health. The CDR3 runs from the conserved cysteine through the conserved F or W. D genes are given only for firm matches. Size tells how often a clone was seen (once, few, many) or the class of an expanded clone, and some rows leave it out.

D gene	clone size	V gene	J gene	CDR3 DNA	CDR3 protein
NA	NA	TRBV10-3	TRBJ1-1	TGTGCCATCAGTCCTCGGCGGACTGAAGCTTTCTTT	CAISPRRTEAFF
NA	once	TRBV5-5	TRBJ1-6	TGTGCCAGCAGCTTTACGGGGGAATCACCCCTCCACTTT	CASSFTGESPLHF
NA	NA	TRBV9	TRBJ2-1	TGTGCCAGCAGCGTTCGGGTATCCATCAATGAGCAGTTCTTC	CASSVRVSINEQFF
NA	once	TRBV4-2	TRBJ2-4	TGTGCCAGCAGCCAAGATAGGGACGGGCCCCGGAACATTCAGTACTTC	CASSQDRDGPRNIQYF
NA	NA	TRBV20-1	TRBJ2-5	TGCAGTGCGCAAAAAGGCGGGGAGACCCAGTACTTC	CSAQKGGETQYF
NA	few	TRBV12-3/TRBV12-4	TRBJ2-3	TGTGCCAGCAGTTTCTATCGTAGCGAGACAACAGATACGCAGTATTTT	CASSFYRSETTDTQYF
NA	few	TRBV30	TRBJ2-5	TGTGCCTGGACCCAGGCCTTGGAAGAGACCCAGTACTTC	CAWTQALEETQYF
NA	NA	TRBV10-3	TRBJ2-3	TGTGCCATTCATAGACAGGGAGGAAGCACAGATACGCAGTATTTT	CAIHRQGGSTDTQYF
NA	NA	TRBV12-3/TRBV12-4	TRBJ1-6	TGTGCCAGCAGTTTCCGCAATTCACCCCTCCACTTT	CASSFRNSPLHF
NA	NA	TRBV14	TRBJ1-1	TGTGCCAGCACCAGACAGATGAACACTGAAGCTTTCTTT	CASTRQMNTEAFF
TRBD2	NA	TRBV4-2	TRBJ2-3	TGTGCCAGCAGCCAAGATTGGACTAGTAGCACAGATACGCAGTATTTT	CASSQDWTSSTDTQYF
NA	many	TRBV20-1	TRBJ2-2	TGCAGTGCGGGGGGTTCACCCACACGAACCGGGGAGCTGTTTTTT	CSAGGSPTRTGELFF
TRBD2	many	TRBV28	TRBJ2-1	TGTGCCAGCAGTCCTCCCAGGGGGAGTAGCGGGGGGGCAGAGTTCTTC	CASSPPRGSSGGAEFF
NA	NA	TRBV10-3	TRBJ2-1	TGTGCCATCAGTGAGACCGGAGGGGGGAATGAGCAGTTCTTC	CAISETGGGNEQFF
NA	few	TRBV7-9	TRBJ2-1	TGTGCCAGCAGCTTGGGTAGGCCGACCAATGAGCAGTTCTTC	CASSLGRPTNEQFF
TRBD2	NA	TRBV27	TRBJ2-7	TGTGCCAGCAGTTTAAAGCGGGAGCTCGAGCAGTACTTC	CASSLKRELEQYF
TRBD2	NA	TRBV12-3/TRBV12-4	TRBJ2-1	TGTGCCAGCAGTCCCCGCAGCGGGAGGATCAACAATGAGCAGTTCTTC	CASSPRSGRINNEQFF
TRBD1	many	TRBV29-1	TRBJ1-1	TGCAGCGTTGTGGACAGGGTAGTGAGCACTGAAGCTTTCTTT	CSVVDRVVSTEAFF
NA	few	TRBV7-9	TRBJ1-2	TGTGCCAGCAGCTTTCCATTTGGTGGCTACACCTTC	CASSFPFGGYTF
NA	NA	TRBV5-1	TRBJ2-5	TGCGCCAGCAGCTTGATCTGGGGGGCCAAGGAGACCCAGTACTTC	CASSLIWGAKETQYF
NA	few	TRBV5-6	TRBJ2-1	TGTGCCAGCAGCTTGGTGGCGACTCGATACAATGAGCAGTTCTTC	CASSLVATRYNEQFF
NA	NA	TRBV5-1	TRBJ1-2	TGCGCCAGCAGCACCAGGGAGGCCTATGGCTACACCTTC	CASSTREAYGYTF
NA	NA	TRBV12-3/TRBV12-4	TRBJ1-2	TGTGCCAGCAGGATCCGGAATGGCTACACCTTC	CASRIRNGYTF
NA	NA	TRBV5-4	TRBJ2-2	TGTGCCAGCAGCTCCGGGACTCCGAACACCGGGGAGCTGTTTTTT	CASSSGTPNTGELFF
NA	NA	TRBV7-8	TRBJ1-6	TGTGCCAGCAGCTTAGCGGGAACCTATTCACCCCTCCACTTT	CASSLAGTYSPLHF
NA	NA	TRBV6-5	TRBJ1-4	TGTGCCAGCAGTTACTCCGGACAGAGAAATGAAAAACTGTTTTTT	CASSYSGQRNEKLFF
NA	NA	TRBV4-3	TRBJ1-6	TGCGCCAGCAGCCAAGATAGCAGGAATTCACCCCTCCACTTT	CASSQDSRNSPLHF
NA	few	TRBV5-5	TRBJ2-7	TGTGCCAGCAGTCGAGGGGGGTTAGGCTACGAGCAGTACTTC	CASSRGGLGYEQYF
NA	NA	TRBV20-1	TRBJ2-7	TGCAGTGCTACGGTGGCCGTCGACGAGCAGTACTTC	CSATVAVDEQYF
TRBD2	many	TRBV7-2	TRBJ2-1	TGTGCCAGCAGCTCCCTAGCGGGAGTAAGTCTCTACAATGAGCAGTTCTTC	CASSSLAGVSLYNEQFF
NA	few	TRBV27	TRBJ2-5	TGTGCCAGCAGTCCAGGGAGCTCAACCCAGTACTTC	CASSPGSSTQYF
NA	few	TRBV6-1	TRBJ1-1	TGTGCCAGCAGGGACACACTGAACACTGAAGCTTTCTTT	CASRDTLNTEAFF
TRBD1	few	TRBV10-3	TRBJ1-6	TGTGCCATCAGGGGACAGACAGGGGGAAATTCACCCCTCCACTTT	CAIRGQTGGNSPLHF
NA	NA	TRBV3-1	TRBJ2-7	TGTGCCAGCAGCCCTCATCCGAGGGGGAACTCCTACGAGCAGTACTTC	CASSPHPRGNSYEQYF
NA	few	TRBV20-1	TRBJ2-2	TGCAGTGCTAGAGTCGGGGGAGTACGCACCGGGGAGCTGTTTTTT	CSARVGGVRTGELFF
NA	few	TRBV12-3/TRBV12-4	TRBJ2-7	TGTGCCAGCAGTAGAACAGGGATGGAGCAGTACTTC	CASSRTGMEQYF
NA	NA	TRBV5-1	TRBJ2-3	TGCGCCAGCAGCTTGGGTGTCGACACAGATACGCAGTATTTT	CASSLGVDTDTQYF
NA	once	TRBV20-1	TRBJ2-1	TGCAGTGCTAGAAGGAGCGGAGCCTCGGGTGGGCAGTTCTTC	CSARRSGASGGQFF
NA	NA	TRBV12-3/TRBV12-4	TRBJ1-3	TGTGCCAGCAGTTTTGGGAAAGCTGGAAACACCATATATTTT	CASSFGKAGNTIYF
NA	NA	TRBV30	TRBJ2-5	TGTGCCTGGAAGCGGCCCTCAGGGACCCAGTACTTC	CAWKRPSGTQYF
NA	few	TRBV7-8	TRBJ2-1	TGTGCCAGCAGCCCCCGTGGGGGTGGGGCCTACAATGAGCAGTTCTTC	CASSPRGGGAYNEQFF
TRBD2	NA	TRBV9	TRBJ2-3	TGTGCCAGCAGCGTAGCTACGGGACTAGCGGGGGGATGGGATACGCAGTATTTT	CASSVATGLAGGWDTQYF
TRBD1	NA	TRBV11-1	TRBJ2-2	TGTGCCAGCAGCAAGGGGACAGCGAACACCGGGGAGCTGTTTTTT	CASSKGTANTGELFF
NA	NA	TRBV5-5	TRBJ2-3	TGTGCCAGCAGCCCCTGGAGTCCAGATACGCAGTATTTT	CASSPWSPDTQYF
TRBD2	NA	TRBV3-1	TRBJ2-5	TGTGCCAGCAGCCAGATTAGCGGGGGGGTGGAGACCCAGTACTTC	CASSQISGGVETQYF
TRBD1	NA	TRBV15	TRBJ2-2	TGTGCCACCGGCACCGGGACAGGGGGCACCGGGGAGCTGTTTTTT	CATGTGTGGTGELFF
TRBD2	few	TRBV12-3/TRBV12-4	TRBJ2-1	TGTGCCAGCAGTTTACGGACCGTCGGGGGGGAGCAGTTCTTC	CASSLRTVGGEQFF
NA	few	TRBV6-2/TRBV6-3	TRBJ2-1	TGTGCCAGCACCAAACTACAATCGGGGGCAAACAATGAGCAGTTCTTC	CASTKLQSGANNEQFF
NA	few	TRBV10-3	TRBJ2-3	TGTGCCATCACCGAGCGGACCTTTTCAGATACGCAGTATTTT	CAITERTFSDTQYF
TRBD2	many	TRBV7-3	TRBJ2-1	TGTGCCAGCAGCCCTAGCCGGGAGCGGGGCGCCTACAATGAGCAGTTCTTC	CASSPSRERGAYNEQFF
NA	few	TRBV20-1	TRBJ2-2	TGCAGTGTCGGAGGGGCCGGGGAGCTGTTTTTT	CSVGGAGELFF
NA	NA	TRBV6-5	TRBJ2-7	TGTGCCAGCAGTTACCACAGGTCATCCTACGAGCAGTACTTC	CASSYHRSSYEQYF